This T cell receptor beta chain was profiled in a study of T-cell memory formation after mild COVID-19. Constant-segment primers were used for 5'RACE, and the resulting TCR alpha and TCR beta cDNA libraries carried sample barcodes and UMIs. In TCRdb, the 5' RACE reads were re-called with MiXCR into one record per CDR3 protein. Found here are 200,000 to 300,000 distinct CDR3 sequences, approximately 15% of them singletons; the top ten hold 2% to 2.5%. The germline V and J ends were trimmed by 1 base and 8 bases, with 9 bases remaining between them. CDR3 length equals 14 residues. Germline loops: CDR1 KGHSH, CDR2 LQKENI. Study observations and caveats: Those CD4+ clones that contracted were mainly in CM and EM (CD8+ ones in EMRA).

This clonotype has more than one count but fewer than ten. No antigen is known for it. Sequencing input: PBMCs or a T cell subset sorted from them (not recorded which). The V gene is TRBV18, the J gene TRBJ1-6; D is possibly TRBD1 (5 bases). The clonotype was recovered from an adult woman who had mild COVID-19 (a few samples of this study predate the infection). Cell type and time point are not known. CDR3 coding DNA: TGTGCCAGCTCACCACTCCAGGGTGATTCACCCCTCCACTTT. It yields the protein CASSPLQGDSPLHF.